What follows describes a single T cell receptor (beta chain). The V gene's germline CDR1 is SGHKS and CDR2 YYEKEE (reference sequence). The ends were cut back, 4 bases at V and 5 bases at J, with 13 bases in the middle. The CDR3 covers 13 residues. This entry comes from a study of cytomegalovirus exposure and HLA in healthy donors. 60 Vbeta and 13 Jbeta primers were used in PCR. Clones were sequenced by immunoSEQ multiplex PCR, and TCRdb holds only the in-frame ones, with some missing. The sample includes 120,000 or so clones, around 82% of them seen just once. The chain carries TRBV5-5 and TRBJ2-7; a weak D match, TRBD2 (5 bases). This TCR came from a man aged 25-40 years in good health and CMV-seropositive. The specimen sequenced was PBMCs. The CDR3 nucleotides read TGTGCCAGCAGCGCGGGCCCTCTCCACGAGCAGTACTTC. This sequence encodes CASSAGPLHEQYF.